Following are 5 T cell receptor beta chains from one sample sequenced in a study of a mutant IDH1 vaccine in newly diagnosed glioma. The time point: week 47, end of study. The investigators gave 300 ug of mutant IDH1 20-mer peptide in each vaccine dose, together with topical imiquimod. Measured with immunoSEQ multiplex PCR; TCRdb has only the in-frame clones, and not every one. The data show about 56,000 clones, roughly 75% seen once. Antigens of these TCRs are unknown. The material was PBMCs, obtained from a glioma patient whose treatment included an IDH1 peptide vaccine. The receptors derive from a man in his fifties with glioma.

The chain's CDR3 is CASSWMGGPETQYF. In DNA form, the CDR3 reads TGTGCCAGCAGCTGGATGGGAGGTCCGGAGACCCAGTACTTC. The gene calls are TRBV5-5 and TRBJ2-5, with D possibly TRBD2 on 6 matching bases. V was pared by 3 bases and J by 5 bases, with 14 bases between. Looked up from germline, CDR1 is SGHKS and CDR2 is YYEKEE (reference sequence). The CDR3 contains 14 residues. Variable domain in full (rest from reference TRBV5-5 and TRBJ2-5): DAGVTQSPTHLIKTRGQQVTLRCSPISGHKSVSWYQQVLGQGPQFIFQYYEKEERGRGNFPDRFSARQFPNYSSELNVNALLLGDSALYLCASSWMGGPETQYFGPGTRLLVL.

The gene calls are TRBV2 and TRBJ1-5; weak D call: TRBD1 (6 bases). The length of the CDR3 is 15 residues. Deletions cut 2 bases from V and 1 base from J, with 9 bases between. In germline, CDR1 is SNHLY, CDR2 FYNNEI. CDR3 loop: CASSEHQGSNQPQHF. CDR3 coding DNA: TGTGCCAGCAGTGAACATCAGGGGAGCAATCAGCCCCAGCATTTT. Looking up the rest from reference TRBV2 and TRBJ1-5 gives the full variable domain: EPEVTQTPSHQVTQMGQEVILRCVPISNHLYFYWYRQILGQKVEFLVSFYNNEISEKSEIFDDQFSVERPDGSNFTLKIRSTKLEDSAMYFCASSEHQGSNQPQHFGDGTRLSIL.

The chain couples TRBV7-6 to TRBJ2-5; no reliable D call. This CDR3 has 16 amino acids. V was trimmed by 1 base and J by 8 bases, leaving 20 bases between them. Germline V gives CDR1 SGHVS, CDR2 FNYEAQ. For the CDR3, the DNA is TGTGCCAGCAGCTTAGTCCGCGCCCCTGTTCAACTTACCCAGTACTTC. Residues: CASSLVRAPVQLTQYF.

The chain joins TRBV4-3 to TRBJ2-1; tentatively, D is TRBD1 (5 bases). V gave up 2 bases and J gave up 0 bases, with 11 bases separating them. Looked up from germline, CDR1 is LGHNA and CDR2 is YSLEER. The CDR3 loop spans 16 amino acids. The CDR3 reads CASSQFHRSSYNEQFF. For the CDR3, the DNA is TGCGCCAGCAGCCAATTCCACAGGAGCTCCTACAATGAGCAGTTCTTC.

The gene calls are TRBV6-5 and TRBJ2-5; D not certain. CDR3 length equals 13 residues. Germline V gene data show CDR1 as MNHEY and CDR2 as SVGAGI. Trimming took off 6 bases at V and 4 bases at J, with 12 bases between the two ends. In DNA form, the CDR3 reads TGTGCCAGCAGCACCCCGAGCGTAGAGACCCAGTACTTC. It is translated as CASSTPSVETQYF.